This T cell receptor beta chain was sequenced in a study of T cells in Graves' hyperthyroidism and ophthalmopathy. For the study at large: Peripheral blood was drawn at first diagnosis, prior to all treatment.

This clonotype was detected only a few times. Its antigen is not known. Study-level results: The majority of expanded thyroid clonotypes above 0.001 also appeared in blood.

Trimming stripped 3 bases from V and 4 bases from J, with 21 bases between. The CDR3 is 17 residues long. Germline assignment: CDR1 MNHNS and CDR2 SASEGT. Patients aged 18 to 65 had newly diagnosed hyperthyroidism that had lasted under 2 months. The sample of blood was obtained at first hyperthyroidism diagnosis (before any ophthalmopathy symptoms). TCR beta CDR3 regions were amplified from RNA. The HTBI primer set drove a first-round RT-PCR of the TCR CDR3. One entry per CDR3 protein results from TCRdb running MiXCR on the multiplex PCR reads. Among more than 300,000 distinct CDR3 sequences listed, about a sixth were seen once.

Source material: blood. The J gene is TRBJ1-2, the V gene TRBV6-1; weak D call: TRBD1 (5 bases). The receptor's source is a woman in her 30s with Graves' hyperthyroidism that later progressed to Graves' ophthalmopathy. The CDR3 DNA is TGTGCCAGCAGTGACCCCCTTTTGGGGCTGAGCCTCTATGGCTACACCTTC. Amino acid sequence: CASSDPLLGLSLYGYTF.